This T cell receptor beta chain is from a study of blood T cell repertoires in COVID-19 (dated by TCRdb to 2018 to 2020). Background for the entire study: Collaborator samples came from the United States, Italy and Spain and covered acute and convalescent phases of COVID-19. The material from the prospective study consisted of cDNA or gDNA derived from T cells, B-cell-depleted T cells, or PBMCs. Deeply sampled blood TCRbeta repertoires from subjects exposed to, actively infected with, or recovered from COVID-19 were included in the dataset. A freely available public database, intended as a resource for researchers studying the immune response to SARS-CoV-2, is where the repertoires were released. Samples were obtained from the ongoing ImmuneRACE study (first 160 participants) and from some 1,200 subjects provided by 6 global collaborators. Nearly every sample came with metadata listing a de-identified subject ID, COVID-19 status, age in years and sex. Where available, HLA class I and class II types were obtained from metadata supplied by the sample provider rather than from assay-based typing. Overall study outcomes, separate from this receptor: Clinical and demographic metadata were provided uncurated, with the amount varying by source and participant.

The immunoSEQ Assay, a bias-controlled multiplex PCR, was used to amplify TCRbeta CDR3 regions from genomic DNA. In the source study's methods: Within the assay, amplification of reference gene primers was used to estimate how many nucleated cells each sample contained. To quantify the absolute abundance of each unique TCRbeta CDR3 rearrangement, sequence reads were collapsed and filtered. For each sample, productive Simpson clonality was calculated as the square root of Simpson's diversity index over productive rearrangements. In TCRdb, the immuneACCESS table is reduced to in-frame sequences with V and J assigned. These tables do not hold every clone; where another copy was compared, an unresolved V gene accounts for under half, and the others remain unexplained. D and trimming were read from the DNA, whereas the V and J calls and clone size are those reported in that table. This sample comprises hundreds of thousands of clones, around 85% of them detected only once. Jointly, the top ten make up roughly a sixth of the sample.

Remarks on this clone: Its recognized antigen is unknown. Base quality data are lacking; no much larger clone is found one base away.

Participants in the prospective study were enrolled through a virtual design, were aged about 18 to 90 years, and lived in some 24 United States geographic areas. Cohort assignment in the prospective study relied on participant-reported clinical history from a screening survey and a study questionnaire. Recovered participants in ImmuneRACE Cohort 3 were defined by two consecutive negative NP/OP PCR tests, clearance by a healthcare professional, or resolution of symptoms. In the prospective study, whole blood, serum and a nasopharyngeal or oropharyngeal swab were collected from each participant by mobile phlebotomists. Participants in the prospective study had the option to provide additional blood draws and questionnaires over a roughly 2-month period. Prospective study blood samples were shipped either frozen or at room temperature before DNA extraction. Material for sequencing was PBMCs or T cells enriched from blood (not recorded which). This clonotype was obtained from a man in his forties who had recovered from COVID-19.

This receptor has the CDR3 CASSSMMASYEQYF. The DNA reads TGTGCCAGCAGTTCCATGATGGCCTCCTACGAGCAGTACTTC. Recombination joined TRBV6-5 with TRBJ2-7, with an unclear D gene assignment. V and J lose 4 bases and 0 bases, and a span of 10 bases separates them. Via the germline V gene, CDR1 is MNHEY and CDR2 SVGAGI. Including cysteine and phenylalanine, the CDR3 has 14 amino acids. Only CDR3 DNA is held: 42 bases, read in frame from base 1.